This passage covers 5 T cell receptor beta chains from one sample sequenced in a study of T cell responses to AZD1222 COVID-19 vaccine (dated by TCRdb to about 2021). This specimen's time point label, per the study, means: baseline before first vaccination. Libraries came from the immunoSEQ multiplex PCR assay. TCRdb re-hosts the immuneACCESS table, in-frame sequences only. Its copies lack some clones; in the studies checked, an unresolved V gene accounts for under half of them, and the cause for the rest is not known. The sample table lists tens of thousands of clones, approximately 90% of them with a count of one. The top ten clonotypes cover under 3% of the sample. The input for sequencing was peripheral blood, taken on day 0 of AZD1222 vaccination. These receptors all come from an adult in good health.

The CDR3 sequence is CASSPPGGGWNEQFF. For the CDR3, the DNA is TGTGCCAGCTCACCCCCCGGAGGGGGATGGAATGAGCAGTTCTTC. The chain has TRBV18 and TRBJ2-1; D is perhaps TRBD1 or TRBD2 (6 bases each). CDR1 and CDR2 from the germline V gene are KGHSH and LQKENI. The germline V and J ends were trimmed by 3 bases and 7 bases, with 16 bases remaining between them. CDR3 length: 15 amino acids.

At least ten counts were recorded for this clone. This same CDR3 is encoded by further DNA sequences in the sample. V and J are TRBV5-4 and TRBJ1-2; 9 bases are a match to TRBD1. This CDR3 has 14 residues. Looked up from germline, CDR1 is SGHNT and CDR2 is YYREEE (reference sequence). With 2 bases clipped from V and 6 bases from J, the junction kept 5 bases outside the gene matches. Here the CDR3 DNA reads TGTGCCAGCAGCTTAGGACAGGGGTTCGATGGCTACACCTTC. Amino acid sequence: CASSLGQGFDGYTF.

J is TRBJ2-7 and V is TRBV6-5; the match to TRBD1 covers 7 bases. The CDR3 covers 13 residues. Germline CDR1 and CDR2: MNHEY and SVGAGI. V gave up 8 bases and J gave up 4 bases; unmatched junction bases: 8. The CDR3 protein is CASSGQATYEQYF. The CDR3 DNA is TGTGCCAGCTCTGGACAGGCGACGTACGAGCAGTACTTC.

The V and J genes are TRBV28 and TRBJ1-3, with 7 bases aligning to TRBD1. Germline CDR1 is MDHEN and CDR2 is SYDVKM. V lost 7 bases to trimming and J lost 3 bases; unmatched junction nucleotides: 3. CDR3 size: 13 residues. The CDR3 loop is CASTTGVGNTIYF. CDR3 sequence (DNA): TGTGCCAGCACTACAGGGGTTGGAAACACCATATATTTT.

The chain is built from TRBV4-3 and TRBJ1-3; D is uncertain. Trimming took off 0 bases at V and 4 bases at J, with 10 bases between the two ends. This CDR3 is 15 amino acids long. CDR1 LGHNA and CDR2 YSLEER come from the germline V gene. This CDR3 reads CASSQDPGRGNTIYF. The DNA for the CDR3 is TGCGCCAGCAGCCAAGATCCGGGCAGGGGAAACACCATATATTTT.